The 25 T cell receptor beta chains in this list originate from one sample, sequenced in a study of blood T cells in healthy people across ages (dated by TCRdb to 2015 to 2017). Library generation was performed with 5' RACE. TCRdb shows the sequencer as Illumina HiSeq 2500. The second PCR ran for roughly 6 to 11 cycles and used a J-beta primer mix along with a sample-barcoded 5' primer. The public reads were reprocessed in TCRdb via fastp at Q25 and MiXCR, keeping in-frame beta chains. Entries that share a CDR3 protein sequence are merged under the most common genes and DNA. For this sample there are over a million distinct CDR3 sequences; about 42% appear just once. About 4% of the sample comes from the top ten. Sequences were obtained from blood. These receptor sequences come from a woman in her late teens or twenties in good health.

The rearrangement uses TRBV19 and TRBJ2-2; D possibly corresponds to TRBD2 (7 bases). The V end was cut by 2 bases, the J end by 3 bases, with 13 bases between. Germline loops: CDR1 LNHDA, CDR2 SQIVND (reference sequence). CDR3 length: 16 residues. CDR3 nucleotide sequence: TGTGCCAGTAGTATATATGGCGGGGGCTACACCGGGGAGCTGTTTTTT. Encoded protein: CASSIYGGGYTGELFF.

About this clonotype itself: One end of the junction does not line up with germline, which may come from a read error. This rearrangement joins TRBV20-1 to TRBJ1-5; D remains unclear. Germline V gene lookup returns CDR1 DFQATT and CDR2 SNEGSKA (reference sequence). This CDR3 has 15 amino acids. This chain's CDR3 is CSARALSSGNQPQHF. The CDR3 DNA reads TGTAGTGCTAGAGCCTTGAGTTCCGGCAATCAGCCCCAGCATTTT.

The table lists this clonotype with a few counts. The chain joins TRBV27 to TRBJ2-1, with D tentatively TRBD1 (5 bases). Trimming stripped 7 bases from V and 4 bases from J, with 14 bases between. Germline lookup yields CDR1 MNHEY and CDR2 SMNVEV (reference sequence). The CDR3 is made up of 14 amino acids. The CDR3 sequence is CASTYGAGYNEQFF. In DNA form, the CDR3 reads TGTGCCAGCACCTACGGCGCAGGGTACAATGAGCAGTTCTTC.

For the CDR3, the DNA is TGTGCCAGCAGCCAAGCCGGGACAGGGCGGCTAAACTATGGCTACACCTTC. Protein sequence: CASSQAGTGRLNYGYTF. The chain has TRBV3-1 and TRBJ1-2; 9 bases match TRBD1. This CDR3 comprises 17 residues. J gave up 2 bases and V 1 base, and 8 bases lay outside the gene matches. Per the germline V gene, CDR1 is LGHDT and CDR2 is YNNKEL (reference sequence).

This clonotype has a single count. The chain uses TRBV6-6 and TRBJ2-2; TRBD1 might be the D (5 bases). In germline, CDR1 is MNHNY, CDR2 SVGAGI (reference sequence). There are 15 residues in the CDR3. V was cut by 6 bases and J by 4 bases, with 15 bases left in between. The CDR3 DNA is TGTGCCAGCAGGTTTCAGGGTTTGTCCACCGGGGAGCTGTTTTTT. Translated, it gives CASRFQGLSTGELFF.

V is TRBV7-9 and J is TRBJ2-1; a possible D gene is TRBD2 (7 bases). V lost 5 bases to trimming and J lost 5 bases, with 19 bases between them. Germline lookup yields CDR1 SEHNR and CDR2 FQNEAQ (reference sequence). The CDR3 extends over 16 amino acids. The CDR3 sequence: CASSRTSGTKDNEQFF. CDR3 coding DNA: TGTGCCAGCAGCCGGACGAGCGGGACAAAAGACAATGAGCAGTTCTTC.

The V call is TRBV12-3 or TRBV12-4, the J call TRBJ2-1, with a possible D match to TRBD2 (5 bases). V lost 3 bases, J lost 9 bases, and 15 bases lay in between. This CDR3 has 14 residues. CDR3 DNA: TGTGCCAGCAGTTTTACCGAAGGAGGAAGTGAGCAGTTCTTC. This translates into CASSFTEGGSEQFF.

This clonotype was detected only a few times. The gene calls are TRBV6-2 or TRBV6-3 and TRBJ1-5, with D perhaps matching TRBD1 (5 bases). V lost 0 bases and J lost 4, with 19 bases in between. The CDR3 contains 18 residues. CDR1 and CDR2 from the germline V gene are MNHEY and SVGEGT. The CDR3 loop is CASSYSIYSVGGNQPQHF. As DNA, the CDR3 is TGTGCCAGCAGTTACTCGATCTATTCTGTGGGGGGAAATCAGCCCCAGCATTTT.

A note on this clonotype: Relative to the germline gene, one junction end is altered; a read error may explain this. CDR3 coding DNA: TGTGCCAACAGTTTAGGGACCCGACTGGGCGAGCAGTACTTC. Translating it yields CANSLGTRLGEQYF. J is TRBJ2-7 and V is TRBV28; D assignment may be TRBD1 or TRBD2 (5 bases each). Germline assignment: CDR1 MDHEN and CDR2 SYDVKM. The CDR3 is made up of 14 amino acids.

The V gene is TRBV29-1, the J gene TRBJ2-1; TRBD2 matches at 8 bases. The CDR3 length is 14 residues. The germline CDR1 and CDR2 sequences are SQVTM and ANQGSEA. V dropped 6 bases and J dropped 2; count of bases not matched to a gene: 6. The CDR3 loop is CSVPGREAYNEQFF. The CDR3 region has the DNA TGCAGCGTACCAGGGCGGGAGGCCTACAATGAGCAGTTCTTC.

Details on this clonotype: This clone may be a read error of a much larger clone one base away. The J gene is TRBJ1-1, the V gene TRBV29-1; 9 bases are a match to TRBD1. The V gene's germline CDR1 is SQVTM and CDR2 ANQGSEA. V trimming: 5 bases; J trimming: 10 bases; junction bases outside the gene matches: 11. The CDR3 totals 13 residues. CDR3 in amino acids: CSVNMGQGTAAFF. As DNA, the CDR3 is TGCAGCGTTAATATGGGACAGGGAACGGCAGCTTTCTTT.

The gene calls are TRBV27 and TRBJ2-1, with a weak D call TRBD2 (7 bases). CDR1 is MNHEY, CDR2 SMNVEV, per germline (reference sequence). The CDR3 is 15 residues long. The V end was cut by 6 bases, the J end by 7 bases, with 19 bases between. CDR3 sequence: CASRRGGLGINEQFF. DNA of the CDR3: TGTGCCAGCAGGAGGGGGGGGCTGGGTATTAATGAGCAGTTCTTC.

This clonotype was observed a handful of times. This chain uses TRBV5-1 with TRBJ2-5; a possible D gene is TRBD2 (6 bases). Trimming took 6 bases from V and 1 from J, leaving 16 bases between them. Germline CDR1 and CDR2: SGHRS and YFSETQ. The CDR3 is 15 amino acids. This CDR3 reads CASIKEGKVQETQYF. CDR3 bases: TGCGCCAGCATCAAGGAGGGGAAGGTCCAAGAGACCCAGTACTTC.

In this sample, this clonotype turned up a few times. The gene calls are TRBV5-1 and TRBJ2-6, with no clear D. Trimming stripped 1 base from V and 0 bases from J, with 11 bases between. The CDR3 has 17 amino acids. Germline CDR1 is SGHRS and CDR2 is YFSETQ. CDR3: CASSLPQVSSGANVLTF. The CDR3 coding sequence is TGCGCCAGCAGCTTGCCCCAGGTTAGCTCTGGGGCCAACGTCCTGACTTTC.

This chain connects TRBV27 to TRBJ2-5, with D maybe TRBD1 (5 bases). The J call could be wrong; TRBJ2-7 is a better fit for the DNA end. The CDR3 consists of 14 residues. Germline V gene sequence: CDR1 MNHEY, CDR2 SMNVEV (reference sequence). The CDR3 loop reads CASSLQGKVYEQYF. In DNA, the CDR3 is TGTGCCAGCAGTTTACAGGGCAAGGTCTACGAGCAGTACTTC.

The chain recombines TRBV2 with TRBJ2-1; D possibly corresponds to TRBD2 (5 bases). Germline CDR1 and CDR2: SNHLY and FYNNEI. This CDR3 spans 14 amino acids. V was cut by 4 bases and J by 5 bases, with 12 bases left in between. The CDR3 DNA reads as TGTGCCAGCAGTGGGTCTAGCCGGGACAATGAGCAGTTCTTC. Translation gives CASSGSSRDNEQFF.

This clonotype has a handful of counts. This chain uses TRBV29-1 with TRBJ2-7; TRBD1 matches at 7 bases. The V gene end was trimmed by 2 bases and the J gene end by 3 bases; junction bases not matched to a gene: 10. The CDR3 spans 15 residues. Germline assignment: CDR1 SQVTM and CDR2 ANQGSEA. The CDR3 is CSVEPTGRTGYEQYF. As DNA, the CDR3 is TGCAGCGTTGAACCGACGGGACGGACAGGCTACGAGCAGTACTTC.

This clonotype showed up just once. The junction differs from germline at one of its ends, possibly a read error. The J gene is TRBJ2-5, the V gene TRBV27, with D possibly matching TRBD2 (7 bases). The CDR3 totals 15 residues. Germline loops: CDR1 MNHEY, CDR2 SMNVEV (reference sequence). The CDR3 reads CAGSLLGGLPLEQYF. CDR3 sequence (DNA): TGTGCCGGCAGTTTATTAGGGGGACTACCCTTGGAGCAGTACTTC.

This clonotype was seen only a few times. The gene calls are TRBV13 and TRBJ1-1, with D uncertain. V lost 1 base and J lost 1, with 10 bases in between. The CDR3 extends over 15 amino acids. Looked up from germline, CDR1 is PRHDT and CDR2 is FYEKMQ (reference sequence). The DNA of the CDR3 is TGTGCCAGCAGCTTAGAGTCGTCCGGGAACACTGAAGCTTTCTTT. Translating it yields CASSLESSGNTEAFF.

The chain links TRBV4-3 to TRBJ2-3; TRBD2 agrees at 10 bases. Germline trimming cut 4 bases from V and 1 base from J; bases unmatched to any gene: 5. Germline V gene lookup returns CDR1 LGHNA and CDR2 YSLEER. CDR3 length equals 16 residues. CDR3 residues: CASSPLTSGGTDTQYF. The CDR3 nucleotides are TGCGCCAGCAGCCCATTAACTAGCGGGGGCACAGATACGCAGTATTTT.

The CDR3 loop is CASSQKAGEVETQYF. Written as DNA, the CDR3 is TGTGCCAGCAGCCAAAAAGCGGGAGAGGTAGAGACCCAGTACTTC. V and J are TRBV5-4 and TRBJ2-5; TRBD2 matches 8 bases. In germline, CDR1 is SGHNT, CDR2 YYREEE (reference sequence). Trimming took 4 bases from V and 4 from J; bases not matched to a gene: 9. The CDR3 is 15 residues long.

This clonotype came up a few times. This chain joins TRBV27 and TRBJ2-4; D call uncertain. TRBJ2-7 matches the DNA end more closely, so the J call is doubtful. The CDR3 is 12 residues long. Germline assignment: CDR1 MNHEY and CDR2 SMNVEV (reference sequence). The DNA of the CDR3 is TGTGCCAGCAGTGATACCCCCTACGAGCAGTACTTC. It is translated as CASSDTPYEQYF.

The J gene is TRBJ2-5, the V gene TRBV2; 9 bases align to TRBD2. The length of the CDR3 is 18 residues. The V gene end was trimmed by 0 bases and the J gene end by 5 bases; junction bases not matched to a gene: 13. The germline CDR1 and CDR2 sequences are SNHLY and FYNNEI. The CDR3, as DNA: TGTGCCAGCAGTGAAGCCCCGGGACTAGCAACCACCCGGGAGACCCAGTACTTC. Its translation: CASSEAPGLATTRETQYF. The complete variable domain, with remaining parts taken from reference TRBV2 and TRBJ2-5, reads EPEVTQTPSHQVTQMGQEVILRCVPISNHLYFYWYRQILGQKVEFLVSFYNNEISEKSEIFDDQFSVERPDGSNFTLKIRSTKLEDSAMYFCASSEAPGLATTRETQYFGPGTRLLVL.

As DNA, the CDR3 is TGTGCCAGCTCACCACCGCGACAGAGATTCTCCTACGAGCAGTACTTC. Amino acids: CASSPPRQRFSYEQYF. This chain links TRBV18 with TRBJ2-5; a weak D match, TRBD1 (5 bases). The better agreement between TRBJ2-7 and the DNA end casts doubt on the J call. The CDR3 has 16 amino acids. Germline CDR1 is KGHSH and CDR2 is LQKENI.

The V gene is TRBV6-5, the J gene TRBJ1-2; tentatively, D is TRBD1 (5 bases). This CDR3 region has 16 residues. From germline, CDR1 is MNHEY and CDR2 SVGAGI. Trimming took off 0 bases at V and 3 bases at J, with 14 bases between the two ends. The CDR3 here is CASSYSGGNPYYGYTF. DNA of the CDR3: TGTGCCAGCAGTTACTCGGGGGGGAATCCCTACTATGGCTACACCTTC.